This record covers a single T cell receptor beta chain. Its antigen is as yet unknown. Measured with immunoSEQ multiplex PCR; TCRdb has only the in-frame clones, and not every one. The profile shows about 84,000 clones, more than 75% of them singletons. The CDR3 covers 16 residues. The germline gives CDR1 SGHTA, CDR2 FQGTGA. V dropped 0 bases and J dropped 4; count of bases not matched to a gene: 5. This sample was included in a study of cytomegalovirus exposure and HLA in healthy donors. Across the study: The 120 validation repertoires used the same platform as the roughly 670 first-cohort repertoires (as reported by a later analysis).

Study-wide findings and caveats: Reports credit the classifier with highly specific, highly sensitive diagnosis of cytomegalovirus status. Altogether, about 160 TCR beta chains were recorded as cytomegalovirus-associated. TCR clusters originating in the first cohort tended to co-occur in the 120 validation repertoires, according to a later analysis.

The chain carries TRBV7-3 and TRBJ1-2, with 10 bases aligning to TRBD1. This sequence was found in a man aged 25-45 years in good health and CMV-seronegative. The sequenced sample consisted of PBMCs. CDR3 coding DNA: TGTGCCAGCAGCTTAACCGGACAGGGGGTTGGCTATGGCTACACCTTC. Translated, it gives CASSLTGQGVGYGYTF.